A single T cell receptor beta chain is shown here with its context. The data were taken from a study of blood T cell repertoires in COVID-19. Study at large: T cells, B-cell-depleted T cells, or PBMCs supplied cDNA or gDNA.

Original processing notes: Reference gene primer amplification gave nucleated cell count estimates. The table came from immunoSEQ multiplex PCR; TCRdb's copy has only in-frame clones and leaves some out. That table is the source of V, J and clone size, and D and trimming were worked out from the DNA. The sample carries some 80,000 clones, around three quarters recorded once. The clonotype comes from a woman aged 80 or over with active or convalescent COVID-19. Input material: peripheral blood.

CDR3 sequence (DNA): TGTGCCAGCAGCATCGGGACATTGGATGGTGAAAAACTGTTTTTT. This translates into CASSIGTLDGEKLFF. The gene calls are TRBV5-6 and TRBJ1-4, with a tentative D call TRBD1 (6 bases). V lost 4 bases and J lost 7, with 17 bases in between. Germline CDR1 and CDR2: SGHDT and YYEEEE. CDR3 size: 15 residues.